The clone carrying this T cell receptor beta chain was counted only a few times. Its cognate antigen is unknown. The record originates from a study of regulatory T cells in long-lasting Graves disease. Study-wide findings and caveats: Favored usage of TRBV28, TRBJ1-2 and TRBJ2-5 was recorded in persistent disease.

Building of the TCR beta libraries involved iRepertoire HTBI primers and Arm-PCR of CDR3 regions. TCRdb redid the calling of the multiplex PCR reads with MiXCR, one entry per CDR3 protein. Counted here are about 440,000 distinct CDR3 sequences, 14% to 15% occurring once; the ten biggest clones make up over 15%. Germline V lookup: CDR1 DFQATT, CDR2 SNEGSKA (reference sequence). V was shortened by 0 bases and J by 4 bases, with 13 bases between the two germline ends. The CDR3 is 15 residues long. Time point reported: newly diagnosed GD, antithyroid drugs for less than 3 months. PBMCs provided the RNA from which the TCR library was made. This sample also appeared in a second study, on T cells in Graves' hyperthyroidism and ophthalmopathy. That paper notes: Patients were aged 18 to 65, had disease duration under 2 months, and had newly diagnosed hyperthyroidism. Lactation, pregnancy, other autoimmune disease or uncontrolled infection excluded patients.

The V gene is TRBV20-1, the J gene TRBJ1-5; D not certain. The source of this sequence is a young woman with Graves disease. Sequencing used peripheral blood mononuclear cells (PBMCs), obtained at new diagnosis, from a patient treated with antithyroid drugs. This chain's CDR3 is CSARDLALGNQPQHF. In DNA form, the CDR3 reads TGCAGTGCTAGAGATTTGGCTCTAGGGAATCAGCCCCAGCATTTT.